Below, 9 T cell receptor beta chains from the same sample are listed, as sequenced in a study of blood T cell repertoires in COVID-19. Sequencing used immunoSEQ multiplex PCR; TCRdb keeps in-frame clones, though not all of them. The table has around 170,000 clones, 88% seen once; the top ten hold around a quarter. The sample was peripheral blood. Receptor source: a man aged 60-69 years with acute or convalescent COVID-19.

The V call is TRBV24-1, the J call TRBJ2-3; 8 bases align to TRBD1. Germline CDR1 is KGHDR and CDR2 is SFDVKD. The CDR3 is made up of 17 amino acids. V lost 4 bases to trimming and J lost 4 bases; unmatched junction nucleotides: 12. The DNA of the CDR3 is TGTGCCACCAGTGACCCTCCGGGACAGGTGGAGTCAGATACGCAGTATTTT. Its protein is CATSDPPGQVESDTQYF.

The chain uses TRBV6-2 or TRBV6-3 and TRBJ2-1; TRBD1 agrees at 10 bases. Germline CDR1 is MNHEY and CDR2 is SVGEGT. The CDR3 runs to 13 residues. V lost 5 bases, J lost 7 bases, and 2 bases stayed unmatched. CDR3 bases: TGTGCCAGCAGTAAGGGACAGGGGAATGAGCAGTTCTTC. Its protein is CASSKGQGNEQFF.

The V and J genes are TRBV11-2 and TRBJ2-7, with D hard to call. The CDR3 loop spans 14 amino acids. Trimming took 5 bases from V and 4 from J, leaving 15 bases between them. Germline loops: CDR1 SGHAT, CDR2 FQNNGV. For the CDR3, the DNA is TGTGCCAGCAGCCAGAGGTCCGGCGTATACGAGCAGTACGTC. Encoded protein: CASSQRSGVYEQYV.

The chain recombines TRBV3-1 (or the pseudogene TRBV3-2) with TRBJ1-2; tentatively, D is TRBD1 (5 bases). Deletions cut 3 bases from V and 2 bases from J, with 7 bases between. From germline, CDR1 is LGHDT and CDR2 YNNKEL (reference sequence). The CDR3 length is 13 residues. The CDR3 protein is CASSQTENYGYTF. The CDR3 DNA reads TGTGCCAGCAGCCAGACAGAAAACTATGGCTACACCTTC.

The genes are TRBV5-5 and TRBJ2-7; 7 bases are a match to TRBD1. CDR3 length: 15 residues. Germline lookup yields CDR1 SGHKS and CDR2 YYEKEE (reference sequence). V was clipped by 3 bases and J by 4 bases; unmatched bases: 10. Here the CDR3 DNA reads TGTGCCAGCAGCTCCTCCGGGACAGAGGCTTACGAGCAGTACTTC. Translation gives CASSSSGTEAYEQYF.

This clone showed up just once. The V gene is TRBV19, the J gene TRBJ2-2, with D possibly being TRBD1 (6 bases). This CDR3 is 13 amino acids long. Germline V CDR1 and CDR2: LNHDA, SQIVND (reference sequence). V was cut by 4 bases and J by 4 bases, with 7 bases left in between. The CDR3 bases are TGTGCCAGTAGTACACAGGGCACCGGGGAGCTGTTTTTT. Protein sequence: CASSTQGTGELFF.

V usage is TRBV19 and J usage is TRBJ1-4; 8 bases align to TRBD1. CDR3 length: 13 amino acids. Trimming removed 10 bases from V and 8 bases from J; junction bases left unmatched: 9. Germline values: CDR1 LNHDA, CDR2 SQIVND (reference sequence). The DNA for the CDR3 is TGTGCCATCGCTGACAGGGGCGGCGAAAAACTGTTTTTT. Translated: CAIADRGGEKLFF.

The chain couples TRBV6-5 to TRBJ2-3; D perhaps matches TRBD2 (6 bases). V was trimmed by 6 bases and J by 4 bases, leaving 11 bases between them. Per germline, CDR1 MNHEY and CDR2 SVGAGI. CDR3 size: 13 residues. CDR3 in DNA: TGTGCCAGCAGCCCGGGAGTTTCAGATACGCAGTATTTT. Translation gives CASSPGVSDTQYF.

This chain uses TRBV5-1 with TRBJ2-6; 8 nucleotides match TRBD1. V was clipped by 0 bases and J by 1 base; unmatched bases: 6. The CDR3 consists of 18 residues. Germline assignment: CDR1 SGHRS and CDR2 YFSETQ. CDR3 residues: CASSLAQGALSGANVLTF. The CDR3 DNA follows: TGCGCCAGCAGCTTGGCGCAGGGGGCGCTTTCTGGGGCCAACGTCCTGACTTTC.